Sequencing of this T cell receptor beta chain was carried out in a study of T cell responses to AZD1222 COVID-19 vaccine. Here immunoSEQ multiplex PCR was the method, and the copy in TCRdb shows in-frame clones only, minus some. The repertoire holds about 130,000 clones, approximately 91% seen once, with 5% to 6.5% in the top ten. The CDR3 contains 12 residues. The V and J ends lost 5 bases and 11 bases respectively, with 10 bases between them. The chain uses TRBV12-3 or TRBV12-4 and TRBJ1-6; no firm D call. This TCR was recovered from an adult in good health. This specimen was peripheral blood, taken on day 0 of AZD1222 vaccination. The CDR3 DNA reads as TGTGCCAGCAGTCCCGACGGTGCACCCCTCCACTTT. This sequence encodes CASSPDGAPLHF.